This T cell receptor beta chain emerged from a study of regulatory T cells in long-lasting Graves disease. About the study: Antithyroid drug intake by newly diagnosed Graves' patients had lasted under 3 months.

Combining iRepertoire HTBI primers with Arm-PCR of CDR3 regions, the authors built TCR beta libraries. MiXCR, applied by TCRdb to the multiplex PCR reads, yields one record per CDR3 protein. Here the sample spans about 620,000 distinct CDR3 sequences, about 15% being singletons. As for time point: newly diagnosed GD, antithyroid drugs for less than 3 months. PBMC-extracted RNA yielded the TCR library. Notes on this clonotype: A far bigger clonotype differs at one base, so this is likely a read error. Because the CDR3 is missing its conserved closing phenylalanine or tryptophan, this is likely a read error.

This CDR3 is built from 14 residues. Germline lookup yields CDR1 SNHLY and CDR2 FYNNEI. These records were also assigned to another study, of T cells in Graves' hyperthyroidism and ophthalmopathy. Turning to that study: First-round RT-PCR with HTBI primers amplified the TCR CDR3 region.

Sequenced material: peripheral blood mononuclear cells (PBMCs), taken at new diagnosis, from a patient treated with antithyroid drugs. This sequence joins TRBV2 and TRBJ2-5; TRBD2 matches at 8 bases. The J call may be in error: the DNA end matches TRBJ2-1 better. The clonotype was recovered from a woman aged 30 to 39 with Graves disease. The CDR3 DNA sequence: TGTGCCTGCAAGTTCGGCGGGGGGAGGAATGAGCAGTTCTCC. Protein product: CACKFGGGRNEQFS.